This T cell receptor (beta chain) was recorded in a study of OX40 agonist ivuxolimab in advanced cancers. Findings of the study overall: Within 6 weeks, CD4+ and CD8+ blood T cells expanded clonally at 0.1 to 3.0 mg/kg.

The table came from immunoSEQ multiplex PCR; TCRdb's copy has only in-frame clones and leaves some out. The table has tens of thousands of clones, roughly 72% seen once. This clone was observed a single time. What it binds is not known. The germline gives CDR1 SQVTM, CDR2 ANQGSEA. CDR3 length: 13 amino acids. The receptor comes from an adult with an advanced solid tumor such as melanoma, head and neck, liver or kidney cancer. The gene calls are TRBV29-1 and TRBJ1-1; D ambiguous. Sequencing was performed on CD4+ or CD8+ T cells sorted from blood, taken in a trial of the OX40 agonist ivuxolimab. The chain's CDR3 is CTTKLTENTEAFF. The CDR3 DNA reads as TGCACGACCAAGCTCACAGAGAACACTGAAGCTTTCTTT.